This T cell receptor (beta chain) was identified in a study of blood T cell repertoires in COVID-19. In the study overall: Sites across the United States, Italy and Spain contributed samples from acute and convalescent COVID-19. Sources were T cells, B-cell-depleted T cells, or PBMCs; the material itself was cDNA or gDNA.

Assay used: immunoSEQ multiplex PCR; TCRdb lists only in-frame clones, some missing. This sample has tens of thousands of clones, with more than 70% found just once. Sequences were obtained from peripheral blood. The receptor was derived from a human donor in a cohort sampled during active COVID-19.

In nucleotides, the CDR3 is TGTGCCAGCAATCCCCAGGGTAGCGAGCAGTACTTC. Translating gives CASNPQGSEQYF. The chain links TRBV6-6 to TRBJ2-7; tentatively, D is TRBD1 (5 bases). Trimming took off 7 bases at V and 6 bases at J, with 13 bases between the two ends. The CDR3 is made up of 12 amino acids. CDR1 and CDR2 from the germline V gene are MNHNY and SVGAGI (reference sequence).